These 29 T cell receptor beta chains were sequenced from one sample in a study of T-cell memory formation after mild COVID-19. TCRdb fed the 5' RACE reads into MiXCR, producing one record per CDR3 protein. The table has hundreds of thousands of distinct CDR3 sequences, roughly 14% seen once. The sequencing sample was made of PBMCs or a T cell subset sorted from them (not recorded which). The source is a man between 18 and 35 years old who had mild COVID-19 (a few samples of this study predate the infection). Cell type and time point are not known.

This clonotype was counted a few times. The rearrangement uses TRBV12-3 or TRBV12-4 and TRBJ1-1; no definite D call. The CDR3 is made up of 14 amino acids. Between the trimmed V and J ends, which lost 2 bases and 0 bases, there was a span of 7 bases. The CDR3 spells CASSLQQMNTEAFF. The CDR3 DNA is TGTGCCAGCAGTTTACAACAGATGAACACTGAAGCTTTCTTT.

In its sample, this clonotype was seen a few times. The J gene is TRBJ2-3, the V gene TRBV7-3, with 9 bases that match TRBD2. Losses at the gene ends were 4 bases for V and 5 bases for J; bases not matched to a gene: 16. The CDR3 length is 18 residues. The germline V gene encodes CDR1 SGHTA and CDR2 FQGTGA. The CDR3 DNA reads TGTGCCAGCAGCTCCCCCAGGATGGCGGGGGGGCGGGGAGATACGCAGTATTTT. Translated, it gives CASSSPRMAGGRGDTQYF.

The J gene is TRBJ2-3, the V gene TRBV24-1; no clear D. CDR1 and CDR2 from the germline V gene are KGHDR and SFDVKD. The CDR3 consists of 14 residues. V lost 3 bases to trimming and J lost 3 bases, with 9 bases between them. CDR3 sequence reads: CATSDPTGTDTQYF. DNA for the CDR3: TGTGCCACCAGTGATCCGACTGGAACAGATACGCAGTATTTT.

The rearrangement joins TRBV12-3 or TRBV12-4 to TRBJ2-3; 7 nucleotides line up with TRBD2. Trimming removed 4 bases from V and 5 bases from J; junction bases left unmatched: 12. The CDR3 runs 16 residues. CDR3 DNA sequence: TGTGCCAGCAGTTGGGGGGGTTCGGGCTCGGGAGATACGCAGTATTTT. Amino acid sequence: CASSWGGSGSGDTQYF.

In DNA, the CDR3 is TGTGCCAGCAGCCACGGGACAGGGGGTAACACCGGGGAGCTGTTTTTT. Its translation: CASSHGTGGNTGELFF. The chain carries TRBV4-2 and TRBJ2-2; 11 nucleotides line up with TRBD1. The CDR3 is made up of 16 amino acids. The V gene's germline CDR1 is LGHNA and CDR2 YNFKEQ. The ends lost 3 bases at V and 2 bases at J; junction bases unmatched: 2.

The CDR3 region has the DNA TGTGCCAGCAGGTCTAGTGGAGTGTTTGGGTACGAGCAGTACGTC. Protein sequence: CASRSSGVFGYEQYV. The chain is built from TRBV6-5 and TRBJ2-7, with D unclear. The CDR3 runs 15 residues. V lost 6 bases and J 4 bases, leaving 19 bases between the germline ends. Germline loops: CDR1 MNHEY, CDR2 SVGAGI.

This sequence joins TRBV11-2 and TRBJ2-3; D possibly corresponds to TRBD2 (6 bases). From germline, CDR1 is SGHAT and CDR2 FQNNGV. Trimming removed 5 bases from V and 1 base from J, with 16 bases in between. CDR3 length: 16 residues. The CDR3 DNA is TGTGCCAGCAGCCGGACCCTCGGCGGGGGCACAGATACGCAGTATTTT. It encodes CASSRTLGGGTDTQYF.

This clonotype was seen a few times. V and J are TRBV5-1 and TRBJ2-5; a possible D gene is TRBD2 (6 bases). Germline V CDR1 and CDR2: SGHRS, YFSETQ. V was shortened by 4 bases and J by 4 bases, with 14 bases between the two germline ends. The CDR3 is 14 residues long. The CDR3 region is CASSGGGRGETQYF. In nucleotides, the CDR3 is TGCGCCAGCAGCGGCGGAGGGCGAGGAGAGACCCAGTACTTC.

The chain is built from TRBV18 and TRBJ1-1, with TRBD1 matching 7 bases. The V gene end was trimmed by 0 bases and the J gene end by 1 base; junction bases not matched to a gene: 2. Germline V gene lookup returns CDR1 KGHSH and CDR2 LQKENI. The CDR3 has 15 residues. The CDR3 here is CASSPPGDRNTEAFF. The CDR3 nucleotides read TGTGCCAGCTCACCACCGGGGGACAGGAACACTGAAGCTTTCTTT.

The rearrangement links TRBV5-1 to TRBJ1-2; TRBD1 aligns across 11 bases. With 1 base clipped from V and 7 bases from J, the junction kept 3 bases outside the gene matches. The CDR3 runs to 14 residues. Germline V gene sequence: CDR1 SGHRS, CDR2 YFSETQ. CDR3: CASSLPGTGGGYTF. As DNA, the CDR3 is TGCGCCAGCAGCTTGCCCGGGACAGGGGGTGGCTACACCTTC.

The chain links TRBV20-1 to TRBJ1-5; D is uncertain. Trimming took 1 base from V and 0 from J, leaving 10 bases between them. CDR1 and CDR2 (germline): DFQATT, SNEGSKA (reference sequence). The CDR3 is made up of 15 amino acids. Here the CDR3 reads CSARVAVDSNQPQHF. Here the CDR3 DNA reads TGCAGTGCTAGAGTTGCAGTCGATAGCAATCAGCCCCAGCATTTT.

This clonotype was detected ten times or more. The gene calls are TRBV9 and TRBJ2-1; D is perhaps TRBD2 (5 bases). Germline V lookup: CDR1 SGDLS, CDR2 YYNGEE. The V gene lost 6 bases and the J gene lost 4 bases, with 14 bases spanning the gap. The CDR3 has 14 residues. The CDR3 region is CASTPGGRYNEQFF. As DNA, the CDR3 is TGTGCCAGCACCCCAGGCGGGCGATACAATGAGCAGTTCTTC. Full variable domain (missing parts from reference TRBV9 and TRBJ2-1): DSGVTQTPKHLITATGQRVTLRCSPRSGDLSVYWYQQSLDQGLQFLIQYYNGEERAKGNILERFSAQQFPDLHSELNLSSLELGDSALYFCASTPGGRYNEQFFGPGTRLTVL.

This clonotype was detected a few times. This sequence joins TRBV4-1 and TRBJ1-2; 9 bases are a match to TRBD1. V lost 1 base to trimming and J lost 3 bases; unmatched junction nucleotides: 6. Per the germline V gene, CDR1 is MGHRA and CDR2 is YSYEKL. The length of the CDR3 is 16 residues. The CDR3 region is CASSQAATGGYYGYTF. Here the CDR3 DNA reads TGCGCCAGCAGCCAAGCCGCGACAGGGGGTTACTATGGCTACACCTTC.

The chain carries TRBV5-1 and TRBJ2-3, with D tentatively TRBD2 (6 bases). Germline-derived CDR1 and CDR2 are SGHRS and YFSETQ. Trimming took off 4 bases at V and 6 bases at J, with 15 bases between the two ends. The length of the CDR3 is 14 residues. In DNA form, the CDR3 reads TGCGCCAGCAGCACCCGGGACTTCCCTGATACGCAGTATTTT. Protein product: CASSTRDFPDTQYF.

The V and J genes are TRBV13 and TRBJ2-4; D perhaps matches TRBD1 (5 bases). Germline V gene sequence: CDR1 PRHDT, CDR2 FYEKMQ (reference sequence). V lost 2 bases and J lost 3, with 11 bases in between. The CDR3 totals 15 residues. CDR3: CASSLKGEGKNIQYF. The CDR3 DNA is TGTGCCAGCAGCTTAAAAGGGGAAGGCAAAAACATTCAGTACTTC.

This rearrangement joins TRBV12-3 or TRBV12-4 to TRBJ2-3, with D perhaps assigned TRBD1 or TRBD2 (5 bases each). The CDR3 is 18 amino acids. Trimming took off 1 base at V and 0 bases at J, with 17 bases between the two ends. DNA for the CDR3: TGTGCCAGCAGTTTAGAGAGGGGCGCCACTTTTAGCACAGATACGCAGTATTTT. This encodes CASSLERGATFSTDTQYF.

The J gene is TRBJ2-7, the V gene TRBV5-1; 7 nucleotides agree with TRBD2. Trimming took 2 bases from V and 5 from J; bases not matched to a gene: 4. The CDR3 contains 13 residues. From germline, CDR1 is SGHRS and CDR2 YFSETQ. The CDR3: CASSLRGGDEQYF. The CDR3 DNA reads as TGCGCCAGCAGCTTACGGGGAGGGGACGAGCAGTACTTC. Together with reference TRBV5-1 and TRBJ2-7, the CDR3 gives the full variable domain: KAGVTQTPRYLIKTRGQQVTLSCSPISGHRSVSWYQQTPGQGLQFLFEYFSETQRNKGNFPGRFSGRQFSNSRSEMNVSTLELGDSALYLCASSLRGGDEQYFGPGTRLTVT.

The CDR3 DNA sequence: TGTGCCAGCAGTGATACGGGGGACGAGCAGTACTTC. Its translation is CASSDTGDEQYF. The V and J genes are TRBV25-1 and TRBJ2-7, with D possibly matching TRBD2 (6 bases). The CDR3 is 12 residues long. Trimming left V 3 bases short and J 5 bases short, with 8 bases between. Germline CDR1 reads MGHDK; CDR2 reads SYGVNS.

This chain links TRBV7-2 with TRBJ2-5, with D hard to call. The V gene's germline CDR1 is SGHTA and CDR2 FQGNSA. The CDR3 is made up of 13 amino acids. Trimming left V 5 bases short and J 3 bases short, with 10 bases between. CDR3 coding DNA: TGTGCCAGCAGCCGTCTAAGGGAAGAGACCCAGTACTTC. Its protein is CASSRLREETQYF.

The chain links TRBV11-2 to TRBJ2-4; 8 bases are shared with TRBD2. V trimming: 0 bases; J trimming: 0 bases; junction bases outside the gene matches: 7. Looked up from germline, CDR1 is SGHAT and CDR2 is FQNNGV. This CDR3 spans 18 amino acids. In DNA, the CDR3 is TGTGCCAGCAGCTTAGATATGGCGGGGGGTCTAGCCAAAAACATTCAGTACTTC. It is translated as CASSLDMAGGLAKNIQYF.

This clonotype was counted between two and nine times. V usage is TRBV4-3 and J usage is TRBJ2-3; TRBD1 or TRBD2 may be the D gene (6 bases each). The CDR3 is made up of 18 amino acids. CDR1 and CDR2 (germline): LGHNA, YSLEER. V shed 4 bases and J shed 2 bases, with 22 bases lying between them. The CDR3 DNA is TGCGCCAGCAGCCGAGGGGGTGGAGGGCGCGGATTCACAGATACGCAGTATTTT. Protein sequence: CASSRGGGGRGFTDTQYF.

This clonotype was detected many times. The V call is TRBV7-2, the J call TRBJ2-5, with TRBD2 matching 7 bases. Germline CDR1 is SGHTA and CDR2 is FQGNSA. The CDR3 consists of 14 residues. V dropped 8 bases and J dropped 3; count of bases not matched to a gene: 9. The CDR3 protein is CASSGGGLEETQYF. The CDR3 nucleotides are TGTGCCAGCTCAGGAGGAGGACTAGAAGAGACCCAGTACTTC.

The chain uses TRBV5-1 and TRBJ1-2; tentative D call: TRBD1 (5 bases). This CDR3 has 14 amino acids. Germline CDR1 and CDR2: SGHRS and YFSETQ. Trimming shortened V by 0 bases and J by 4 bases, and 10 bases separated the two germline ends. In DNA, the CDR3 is TGCGCCAGCAGCTTGGATGGGGGGTTCTATGGCTACACCTTC. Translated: CASSLDGGFYGYTF.

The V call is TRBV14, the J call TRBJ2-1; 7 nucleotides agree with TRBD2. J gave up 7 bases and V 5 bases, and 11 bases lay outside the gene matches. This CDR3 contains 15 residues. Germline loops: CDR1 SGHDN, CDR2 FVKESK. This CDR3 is CASSVLGLDFNEQFF. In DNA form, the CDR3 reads TGTGCCAGCAGCGTCCTTGGACTAGATTTTAATGAGCAGTTCTTC.

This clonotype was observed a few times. The CDR3 nucleotides read TGTGCCAGCAATTTCCAGGGGGGCAACATTCAGTACTTC. This encodes CASNFQGGNIQYF. The V gene is TRBV11-2, the J gene TRBJ2-4; D is possibly TRBD1 (7 bases). V gave up 7 bases and J gave up 7 bases, with 14 bases separating them. CDR1 and CDR2 (germline): SGHAT, FQNNGV. CDR3 length equals 13 residues.

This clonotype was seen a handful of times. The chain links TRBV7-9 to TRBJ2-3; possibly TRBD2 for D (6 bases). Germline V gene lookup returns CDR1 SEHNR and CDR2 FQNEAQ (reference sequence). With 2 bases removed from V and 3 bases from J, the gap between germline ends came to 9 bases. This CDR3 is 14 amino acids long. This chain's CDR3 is CASSLSEGTDTQYF. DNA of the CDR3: TGTGCCAGCAGCTTATCGGAGGGGACAGATACGCAGTATTTT.

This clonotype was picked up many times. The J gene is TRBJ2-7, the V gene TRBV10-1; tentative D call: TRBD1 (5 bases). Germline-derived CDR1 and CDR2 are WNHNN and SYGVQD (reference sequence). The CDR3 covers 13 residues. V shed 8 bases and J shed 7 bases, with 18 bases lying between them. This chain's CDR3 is CASPRAALPEQYV. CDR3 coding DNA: TGCGCCAGCCCCAGGGCAGCCCTACCTGAGCAGTACGTC.

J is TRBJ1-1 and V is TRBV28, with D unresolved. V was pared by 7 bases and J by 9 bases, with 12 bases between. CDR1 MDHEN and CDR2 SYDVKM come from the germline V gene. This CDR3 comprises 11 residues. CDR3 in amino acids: CASTYADKAFF. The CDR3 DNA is TGTGCCAGCACTTATGCAGACAAAGCTTTCTTT. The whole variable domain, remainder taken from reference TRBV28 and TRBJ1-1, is DVKVTQSSRYLVKRTGEKVFLECVQDMDHENMFWYRQDPGLGLRLIYFSYDVKMKEKGDIPEGYSVSREKKERFSLILESASTNQTSMYLCASTYADKAFFGQGTRLTVV.

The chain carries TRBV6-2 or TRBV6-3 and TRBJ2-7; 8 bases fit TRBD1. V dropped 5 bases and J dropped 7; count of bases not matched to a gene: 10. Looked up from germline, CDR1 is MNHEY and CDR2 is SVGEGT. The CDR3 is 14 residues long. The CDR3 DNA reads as TGTGCCAGCAGTCTTTCCGGGACAGGAACTGAGCAGTACGTC. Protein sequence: CASSLSGTGTEQYV.